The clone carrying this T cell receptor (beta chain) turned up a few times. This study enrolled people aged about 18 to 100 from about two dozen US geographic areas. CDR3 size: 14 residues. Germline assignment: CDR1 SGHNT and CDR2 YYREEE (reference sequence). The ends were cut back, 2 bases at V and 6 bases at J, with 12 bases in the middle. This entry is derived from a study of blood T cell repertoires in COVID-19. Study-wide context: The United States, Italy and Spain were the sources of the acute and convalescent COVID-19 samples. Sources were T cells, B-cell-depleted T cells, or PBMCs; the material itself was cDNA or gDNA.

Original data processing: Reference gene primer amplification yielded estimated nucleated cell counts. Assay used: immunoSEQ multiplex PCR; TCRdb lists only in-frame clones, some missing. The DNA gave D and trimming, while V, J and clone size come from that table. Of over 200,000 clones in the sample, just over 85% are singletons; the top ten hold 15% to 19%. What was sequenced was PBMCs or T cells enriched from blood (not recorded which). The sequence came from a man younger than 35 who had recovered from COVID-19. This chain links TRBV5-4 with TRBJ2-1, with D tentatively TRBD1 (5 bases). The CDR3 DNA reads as TGTGCCAGCAGCTTTTCCTCAGGGCTCAATGAGCAGTTCTTC. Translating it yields CASSFSSGLNEQFF.